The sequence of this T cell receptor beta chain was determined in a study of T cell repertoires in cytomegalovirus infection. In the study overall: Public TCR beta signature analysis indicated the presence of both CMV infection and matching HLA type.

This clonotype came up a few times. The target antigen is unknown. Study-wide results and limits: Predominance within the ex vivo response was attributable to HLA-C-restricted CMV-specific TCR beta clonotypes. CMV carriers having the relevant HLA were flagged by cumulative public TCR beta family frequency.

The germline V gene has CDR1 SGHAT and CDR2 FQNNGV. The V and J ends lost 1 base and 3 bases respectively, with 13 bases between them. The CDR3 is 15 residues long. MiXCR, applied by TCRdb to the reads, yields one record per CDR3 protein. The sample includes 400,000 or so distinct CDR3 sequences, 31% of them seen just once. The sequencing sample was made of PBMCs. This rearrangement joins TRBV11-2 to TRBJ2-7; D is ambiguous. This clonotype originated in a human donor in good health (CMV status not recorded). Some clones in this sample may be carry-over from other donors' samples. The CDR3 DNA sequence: TGTGCCAGCAGCTTAGCGCTCGCGATCGACTACGAGCAGTACTTC. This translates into CASSLALAIDYEQYF. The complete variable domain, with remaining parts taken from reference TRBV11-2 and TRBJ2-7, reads EAGVAQSPRYKIIEKRQSVAFWCNPISGHATLYWYQQILGQGPKLLIQFQNNGVVDDSQLPKDRFSAERLKGVDSTLKIQPAKLEDSAVYLCASSLALAIDYEQYFGPGTRLTVT.